This TCR beta chain was profiled in a study of blood T cell repertoires in COVID-19. Study in general: From T cells, B-cell-depleted T cells, or PBMCs came the material, which was cDNA or gDNA.

The table came from immunoSEQ multiplex PCR; TCRdb's copy has only in-frame clones and leaves some out. This table has 310,000 or so clones, roughly 90% appearing once. Participant age was roughly 18 to 90 years, and participants resided in fewer than 25 US areas. Recovered status in Cohort 3 required two negative PCRs, clearance, or symptom resolution. What was sequenced was PBMCs or T cells enriched from blood (not recorded which). This TCR was sampled from a young woman who had recovered from COVID-19.

CDR3 sequence (DNA): TGTGCCAGTACCCCGACAGGGGCAGTGAACACTGAAGCTTTCTTT. Its protein product is CASTPTGAVNTEAFF. The genes are TRBV19 and TRBJ1-1; 8 bases fit TRBD1. Germline values: CDR1 LNHDA, CDR2 SQIVND (reference sequence). The trim removed 7 bases at V and 0 bases at J, leaving 7 bases unmatched. This CDR3 has 15 amino acids.